These 5 T cell receptor beta chains share one sample of origin, sequenced in a study of CD8 T cells in Susac syndrome. Random hexamers primed reverse transcription of about 0.45 to 1 ug RNA. In TCRdb, the immunoSEQ multiplex PCR reads were re-called with MiXCR into one record per CDR3 protein. The sample shows some 180,000 distinct CDR3 sequences, just under 95% of them seen only once. Sequencing was performed on CD4+ T cells from PBMCs. The source is a human donor with Susac syndrome.

This clonotype appeared once. J is TRBJ2-5 and V is TRBV30; no reliable D call. V gave up 2 bases and J gave up 0 bases, with 7 bases separating them. Germline V gene lookup returns CDR1 GTSNPN and CDR2 SVGIG (reference sequence). The CDR3 totals 13 residues. CDR3 region: CAWSIGHQETQYF. The DNA for the CDR3 is TGTGCCTGGAGTATAGGGCACCAAGAGACCCAGTACTTC.

This clonotype was detected once. The J gene is TRBJ2-1, the V gene TRBV5-1, with TRBD2 as a possible D gene (7 bases). The germline V and J ends were trimmed by 4 bases and 9 bases, with 17 bases remaining between them. This CDR3 has 14 residues. CDR1 is SGHRS and CDR2 is YFSETQ in the germline V gene. The CDR3 here is CASSETQGRGEQFF. The CDR3 DNA follows: TGCGCCAGCAGCGAGACGCAGGGGAGGGGTGAGCAGTTCTTC.

The V gene is TRBV4-2, the J gene TRBJ1-2; perhaps TRBD1 as D (5 bases). This CDR3 is 14 amino acids long. CDR1 and CDR2 (germline): LGHNA, YNFKEQ. Trimming cost V 0 bases and J 12 bases, with 17 bases left between them. The CDR3 sequence is CASSQDGAGTAHTF. CDR3 nucleotides: TGTGCCAGCAGCCAAGATGGGGCAGGGACTGCACACACCTTC.

CDR3 sequence: CASSFSTRAEAFF. CDR3 DNA: TGTGCCAGCAGTTTTTCCACTCGTGCTGAAGCTTTCTTT. The V call is TRBV28, the J call TRBJ1-1; no firm D call. From germline, CDR1 is MDHEN and CDR2 SYDVKM. This CDR3 comprises 13 residues. Trimming removed 3 bases from V and 6 bases from J, with 11 bases in between.

In nucleotides, the CDR3 is TGTGCCAGCAGCGTAGGTACTAGCGGGGACACCGGGGAGCTGTTTTTT. Encoded protein: CASSVGTSGDTGELFF. This chain links TRBV9 with TRBJ2-2, with TRBD2 identical over 10 bases. The CDR3 covers 16 residues. Germline CDR1 is SGDLS and CDR2 is YYNGEE. Germline trimming cut 0 bases from V and 3 bases from J; bases unmatched to any gene: 2.